A single sample is the source of the 13 T cell receptor beta chains below, sequenced in a study of shared clonotypes between healthy human individuals. Produced via immunoSEQ multiplex PCR; TCRdb's table is partial and in-frame only. Of 2 million to 2.5 million clones in the sample, around 95% were seen once. The sample comprised naive CD4+ T cells sorted from blood. Documented subset: CD45RA+ positively selected. The receptors derive from a man younger than 35 in good health.

The chain links TRBV19 to TRBJ2-2, with 11 bases fitting TRBD2. J lost 9 bases, V lost 7 bases, and 4 bases had no gene match. This CDR3 spans 13 amino acids. CDR1 and CDR2 (germline): LNHDA, SQIVND (reference sequence). The CDR3 loop reads CASTPSGRWELFF. CDR3 bases: TGTGCCAGTACCCCTAGCGGGAGGTGGGAGCTGTTTTTT.

This clone turned up a few times. This chain connects TRBV5-6 to TRBJ1-6; D gene uncertain. The CDR3 loop spans 13 amino acids. V lost 4 bases and J lost 7, with 9 bases in between. CDR1 and CDR2 (germline): SGHDT, YYEEEE. This chain's CDR3 is CASSAGLNSPLHF. In DNA form, the CDR3 reads TGTGCCAGCAGCGCGGGCCTGAATTCACCCCTCCACTTT.

V usage is TRBV20-1 and J usage is TRBJ1-1; D unresolved. The CDR3 spans 10 residues. Looked up from germline, CDR1 is DFQATT and CDR2 is SNEGSKA (reference sequence). Trimming cost V 5 bases and J 8 bases, with 9 bases left between them. CDR3 protein: CSAYPREAFF. The CDR3 bases are TGCAGTGCTTACCCCCGGGAAGCTTTCTTT.

The rearrangement joins TRBV7-9 to TRBJ2-5; no clear D. CDR1 is SEHNR and CDR2 is FQNEAQ in the germline V gene (reference sequence). This CDR3 comprises 13 residues. With 5 bases removed from V and 7 bases from J, the gap between germline ends came to 14 bases. In DNA, the CDR3 is TGTGCCAGCAGCCTTCGGACGATTGGGACCCAGTACTTC. Protein: CASSLRTIGTQYF.

As concerns this clone: Other nucleotide sequences in the sample specify the same CDR3. This chain uses TRBV5-1 with TRBJ2-7, with a possible D match to TRBD2 (6 bases). V gave up 0 bases and J gave up 4 bases, with 11 bases separating them. Germline CDR1 and CDR2: SGHRS and YFSETQ. The CDR3 length is 14 residues. CDR3 protein: CASSLVGGTYEQYF. CDR3 nucleotide sequence: TGCGCCAGCAGCTTGGTCGGTGGGACTTACGAGCAGTACTTC.

This clone was counted between two and nine times. The J gene is TRBJ2-1, the V gene TRBV30, with TRBD2 matching 8 bases. CDR3 length: 15 amino acids. From germline, CDR1 is GTSNPN and CDR2 SVGIG (reference sequence). J was trimmed by 1 base and V by 7 bases; bases with no gene match: 9. For the CDR3, the DNA is TGTGCCTCCGCCGGGGGGGTCGGGTCCTACAATGAGCAGTTCTTC. Residues: CASAGGVGSYNEQFF.

In DNA form, the CDR3 reads TGTGCCAGCTCACCAGGTGGGGTAGAGGTTCTTCAGCCCCAGCATTTT. This codes for CASSPGGVEVLQPQHF. The chain combines TRBV18 with TRBJ1-5, with D hard to call. This CDR3 has 16 residues. V lost 2 bases and J 6 bases, leaving 17 bases between the germline ends. Germline V gives CDR1 KGHSH, CDR2 LQKENI.

The rearrangement joins TRBV5-6 to TRBJ2-1, with 11 positions matching TRBD2. The CDR3 spans 17 residues. Unmatched junction bases numbered 6, after V lost 3 bases and J lost 1 base. Germline CDR1 is SGHDT and CDR2 is YYEEEE. CDR3 residues: CASSSGLAAESYNEQFF. CDR3 nucleotide sequence: TGTGCCAGCAGCTCGGGACTAGCGGCAGAATCCTACAATGAGCAGTTCTTC.

V is TRBV6-5 and J is TRBJ1-5; D gene ambiguous. Trimming pared 8 bases from V and 3 bases from J, leaving 11 bases between. The length of the CDR3 is 13 residues. Germline-derived CDR1 and CDR2 are MNHEY and SVGAGI. The CDR3 region has the DNA TGTGCCAGCCGTCCGCAGCTCAATCAGCCCCAGCATTTT. Translation gives CASRPQLNQPQHF.

This chain connects TRBV5-1 to TRBJ1-2; TRBD1 matches 10 bases. V gave up 4 bases and J gave up 6 bases; unmatched junction bases: 12. CDR1 and CDR2 from the germline V gene are SGHRS and YFSETQ. The CDR3 consists of 16 residues. CDR3 residues: CASSPGGTGDFHGYTF. Written as DNA, the CDR3 is TGCGCCAGCAGCCCGGGAGGGACAGGGGATTTCCATGGCTACACCTTC.

Concerning this clone itself: This sample also contains other DNA sequences that code for the same CDR3. The chain has TRBV5-6 and TRBJ2-3; 9 nucleotides line up with TRBD2. The CDR3 length is 15 residues. Unmatched junction bases numbered 2, after V lost 2 bases and J lost 1 base. In germline, CDR1 is SGHDT, CDR2 YYEEEE. The DNA of the CDR3 is TGTGCCAGCAGCTTATTAGCGGGGGGCACAGATACGCAGTATTTT. Translated, it gives CASSLLAGGTDTQYF. The entire variable domain, with the rest obtained from reference TRBV5-6 and TRBJ2-3, is as follows: DAGVTQSPTHLIKTRGQQVTLRCSPKSGHDTVSWYQQALGQGPQFIFQYYEEEERQRGNFPDRFSGHQFPNYSSELNVNALLLGDSALYLCASSLLAGGTDTQYFGPGTRLTVL.

The chain has TRBV7-2 and TRBJ1-5, with 11 bases that match TRBD1. With V trimmed by 3 bases and J by 6 bases, 1 base remained unmatched. The CDR3 covers 14 residues. Germline-derived CDR1 and CDR2 are SGHTA and FQGNSA. CDR3 sequence: CASSFGQGAQPQHF. In DNA, the CDR3 is TGTGCCAGCAGCTTTGGACAGGGGGCTCAGCCCCAGCATTTT.

The genes are TRBV18 and TRBJ1-2; 10 bases are a match to TRBD1. J gave up 6 bases and V 4 bases, and 2 bases lay outside the gene matches. Germline values: CDR1 KGHSH, CDR2 LQKENI. The CDR3 totals 13 residues. In nucleotides, the CDR3 is TGTGCCAGCTCACACGGGACAGGGGATGGCTACACCTTC. Protein product: CASSHGTGDGYTF.